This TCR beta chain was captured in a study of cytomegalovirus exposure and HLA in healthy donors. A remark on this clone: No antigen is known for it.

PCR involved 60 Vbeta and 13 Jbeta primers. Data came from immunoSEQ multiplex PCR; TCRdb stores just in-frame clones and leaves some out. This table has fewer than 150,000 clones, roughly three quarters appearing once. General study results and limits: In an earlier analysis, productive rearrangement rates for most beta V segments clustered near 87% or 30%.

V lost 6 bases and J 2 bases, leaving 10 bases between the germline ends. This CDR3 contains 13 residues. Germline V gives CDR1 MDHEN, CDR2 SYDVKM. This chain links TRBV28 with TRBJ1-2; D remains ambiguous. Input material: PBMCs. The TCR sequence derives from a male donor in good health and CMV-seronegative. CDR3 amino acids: CASRPTPNYGYTF. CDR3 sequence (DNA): TGTGCCAGCAGGCCGACACCGAACTATGGCTACACCTTC.